These 10 T cell receptor beta chains share one sample of origin, sequenced in a study of T cells expressing NK-cell markers. From the 5' RACE reads, TCRdb lists one entry per CDR3 protein and no DNA. This table lists about 2,200 distinct CDR3 sequences. The sample comprised blood T cells: a sorted CD56 or NKG2C T cell subset, CD4+ or CD8+ T cells, or bulk PBMC T cells (not recorded which). Receptors were obtained from a woman between 18 and 29 years old in good health.

This clonotype is classed as large by frequency. The V call is TRBV3-1, the J call TRBJ2-6; lacking DNA, the TRBD1 call made by TCRdb goes unchecked. Germline CDR1 reads LGHDT; CDR2 reads YNNKEL (reference sequence). CDR3 length: 14 amino acids. CDR3 sequence: CASSQGGDSNVLTF.

This chain links TRBV10-3 with TRBJ1-6; the D call of TRBD1 rests on TCRdb alone, since no DNA is present to check it. CDR1 and CDR2 (germline): ENHRY, SYGVKD. This CDR3 has 16 residues. CDR3 protein: CAISESRDRRDSPLHF.

The V call is TRBV6-1, the J call TRBJ1-1; there is no DNA to check the TCRdb D call of TRBD1. CDR1 is MNHNS, CDR2 SASEGT, per germline. This CDR3 is built from 15 residues. The CDR3 loop is CASSEQAGGQGVTFF.

V is TRBV19 and J is TRBJ2-2; TCRdb calls TRBD1, which cannot be checked without DNA. CDR3 length: 15 residues. Germline V gene lookup returns CDR1 LNHDA and CDR2 SQIVND (reference sequence). This CDR3 is CASSMGDRVTGELFF.

The chain joins TRBV6-4 to TRBJ2-1. Germline V gives CDR1 MRHNA, CDR2 SNTAGT. This CDR3 is 13 amino acids long. CDR3 residues: CASSDKQHNEQFF.

V usage is TRBV6-4 and J usage is TRBJ2-3; the D call from TCRdb, TRBD2, cannot be confirmed without DNA. The germline V gene has CDR1 MRHNA and CDR2 SNTAGT. The length of the CDR3 is 13 residues. CDR3 sequence: CASSGGSTDTQYF.

The chain recombines TRBV19 with TRBJ1-6. Germline V gene lookup returns CDR1 LNHDA and CDR2 SQIVND (reference sequence). The CDR3 totals 16 residues. The CDR3 here is CASSIGGSPGLSPLHF.

The chain joins TRBV20-1 to TRBJ2-7; as DNA is missing, the TRBD2 call by TCRdb cannot be tested. The V gene's germline CDR1 is DFQATT and CDR2 SNEGSKA (reference sequence). The CDR3 has 14 residues. CDR3 sequence: CSARTSGDFYEQYF.

This clonotype is identified as medium-sized (0.01 to 0.1%) from frequency. This chain links TRBV12-3 or TRBV12-4 with TRBJ2-1; TCRdb's D call, TRBD1, is unchecked because there is no DNA. The CDR3 is 14 amino acids. The CDR3 reads CASRGDDWGDEQFF.

This clonotype is identified as medium-sized (0.01 to 0.1%) from frequency. The rearrangement joins TRBV15 to TRBJ2-7; TCRdb's assignment of TRBD2 cannot be checked, as there is no DNA. CDR1 is LNHNV and CDR2 is YYDKDF in the germline V gene (reference sequence). The CDR3 has 17 residues. The CDR3 sequence is CATSAGTSGSNHYEQYF.